This TCR beta chain was sequenced in a study of CD8+ T cells in alopecia areata. This CDR3 spans 12 amino acids. Germline values: CDR1 SQVTM, CDR2 ANQGSEA. With 4 bases removed from V and 9 bases from J, the gap between germline ends came to 13 bases. Documented treatment: oral pan-JAK inhibitor, 5-10 mg twice daily. This clone was observed a few times. The target antigen is unknown. Study results and limitations: The presence of one nonresponder keeps the tie between baseline CD8+ expansion and response uncertain. Alopecia totalis/universalis scalp especially showed more expanded CD8+ clones than normal scalp.

Extraction and reverse transcription of RNA yielded cDNA as the sequencing template. The assay was immunoSEQ multiplex PCR, and TCRdb's table has in-frame clones only and misses some. The data contain about 200,000 clones, about 50% of them singletons. The gene calls are TRBV29-1 and TRBJ2-1; D ambiguous. This TCR came from a human donor with alopecia areata. The source material was CD4+ T cells sorted from blood, sampled at week 4, from a patient treated with tofacitinib. CDR3 sequence reads: CSVALPKTEQFF. In DNA, the CDR3 is TGCAGCGTTGCCCTTCCGAAGACTGAGCAGTTCTTC.